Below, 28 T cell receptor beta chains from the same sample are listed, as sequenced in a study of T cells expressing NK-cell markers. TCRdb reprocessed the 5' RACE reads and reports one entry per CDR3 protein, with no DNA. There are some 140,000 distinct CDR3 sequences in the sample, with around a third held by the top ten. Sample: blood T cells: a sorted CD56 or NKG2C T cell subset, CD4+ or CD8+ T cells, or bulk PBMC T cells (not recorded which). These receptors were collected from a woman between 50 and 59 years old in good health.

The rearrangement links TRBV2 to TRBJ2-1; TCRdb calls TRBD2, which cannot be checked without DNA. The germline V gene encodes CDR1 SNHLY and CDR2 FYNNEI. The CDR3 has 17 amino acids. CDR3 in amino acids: CASRSIISGLATNEQFF.

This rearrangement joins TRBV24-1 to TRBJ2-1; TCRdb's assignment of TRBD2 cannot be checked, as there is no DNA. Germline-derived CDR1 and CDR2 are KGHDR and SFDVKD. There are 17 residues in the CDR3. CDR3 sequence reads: CATSDPSISGSKDEQFF.

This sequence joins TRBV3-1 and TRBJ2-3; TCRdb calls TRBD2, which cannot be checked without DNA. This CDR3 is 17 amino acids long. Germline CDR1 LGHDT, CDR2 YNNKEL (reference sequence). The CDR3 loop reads CASSQDGGVVTTDTQYF.

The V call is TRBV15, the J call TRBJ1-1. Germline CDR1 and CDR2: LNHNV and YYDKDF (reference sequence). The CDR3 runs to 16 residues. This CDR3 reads CATSRRLPAGNTEAFF.

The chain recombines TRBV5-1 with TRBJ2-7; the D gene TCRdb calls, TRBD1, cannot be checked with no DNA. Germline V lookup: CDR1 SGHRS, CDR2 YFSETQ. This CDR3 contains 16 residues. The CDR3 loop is CASGHRPESSSYEQYF.

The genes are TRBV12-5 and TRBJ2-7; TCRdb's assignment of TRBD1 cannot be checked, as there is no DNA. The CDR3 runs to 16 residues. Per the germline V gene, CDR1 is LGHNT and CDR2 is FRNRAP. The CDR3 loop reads CASGLAADRRRNEQYF.

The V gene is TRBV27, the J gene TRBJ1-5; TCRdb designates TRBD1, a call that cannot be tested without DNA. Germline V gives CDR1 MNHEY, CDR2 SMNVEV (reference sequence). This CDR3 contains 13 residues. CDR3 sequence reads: CASSTLRYQPQHF.

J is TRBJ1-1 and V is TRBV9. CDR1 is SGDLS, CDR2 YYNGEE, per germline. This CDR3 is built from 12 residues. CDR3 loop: CASSPLNTEAFF.

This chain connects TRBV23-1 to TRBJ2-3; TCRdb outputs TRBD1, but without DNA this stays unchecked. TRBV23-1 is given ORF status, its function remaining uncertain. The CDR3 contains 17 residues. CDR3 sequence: CASSRNGTGPCTDTQYF.

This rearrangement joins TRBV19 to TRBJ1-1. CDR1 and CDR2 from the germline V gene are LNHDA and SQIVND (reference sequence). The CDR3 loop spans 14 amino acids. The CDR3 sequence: CASSIRAGNTEAFF.

CDR3 region: CSVDFPRGLGTEAFF. The gene calls are TRBV29-1 and TRBJ1-1; without DNA, the TCRdb call of TRBD1 cannot be checked. Per germline, CDR1 SQVTM and CDR2 ANQGSEA. The CDR3 spans 15 residues.

The CDR3 loop reads CASSTGTSGSQETQYF. The chain is built from TRBV12-3 or TRBV12-4 and TRBJ2-5. There are 16 residues in the CDR3.

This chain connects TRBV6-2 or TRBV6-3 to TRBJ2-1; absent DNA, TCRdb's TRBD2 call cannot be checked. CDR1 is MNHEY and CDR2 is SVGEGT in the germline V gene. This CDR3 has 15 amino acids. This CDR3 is CASSFRTSGYNEQFF.

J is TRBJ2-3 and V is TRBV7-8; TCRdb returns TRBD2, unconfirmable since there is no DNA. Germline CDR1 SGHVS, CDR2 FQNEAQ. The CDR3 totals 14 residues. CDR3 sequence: CASSQEGRTDTQYF.

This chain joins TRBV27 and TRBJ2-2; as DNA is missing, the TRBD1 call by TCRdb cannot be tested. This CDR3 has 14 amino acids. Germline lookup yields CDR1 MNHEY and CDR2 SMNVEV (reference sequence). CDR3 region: CASMVQELTGELFF.

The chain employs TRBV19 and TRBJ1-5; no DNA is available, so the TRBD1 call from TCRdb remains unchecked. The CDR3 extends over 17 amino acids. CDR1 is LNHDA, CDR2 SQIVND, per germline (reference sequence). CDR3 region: CASRKDRGQYSNQPQHF.

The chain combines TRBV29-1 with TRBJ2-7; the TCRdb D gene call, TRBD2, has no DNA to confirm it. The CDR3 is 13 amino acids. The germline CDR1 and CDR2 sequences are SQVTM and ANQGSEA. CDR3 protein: CSWIAGGRYEQYF.

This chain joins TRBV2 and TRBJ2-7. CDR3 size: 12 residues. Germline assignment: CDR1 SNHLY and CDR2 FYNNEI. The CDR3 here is CASSDPSYEQYF.

This CDR3 reads CAISESVGQGGEQYF. The chain uses TRBV10-3 and TRBJ2-7; TCRdb outputs TRBD1, but without DNA this stays unchecked. Germline CDR1 reads ENHRY; CDR2 reads SYGVKD. The CDR3 is 15 amino acids.

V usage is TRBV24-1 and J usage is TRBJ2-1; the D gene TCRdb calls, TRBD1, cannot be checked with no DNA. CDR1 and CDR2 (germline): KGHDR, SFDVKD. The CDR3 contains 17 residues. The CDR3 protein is CATSDPRWDRGLNEQFF.

The CDR3 is CASSRGGAMDIQYF. The genes are TRBV18 and TRBJ2-4; TCRdb's D call, TRBD2, is unchecked because there is no DNA. From germline, CDR1 is KGHSH and CDR2 LQKENI. The CDR3 runs 14 residues.

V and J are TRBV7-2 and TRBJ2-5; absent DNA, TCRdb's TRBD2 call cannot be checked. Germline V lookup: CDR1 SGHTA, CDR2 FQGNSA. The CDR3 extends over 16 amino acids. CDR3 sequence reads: CASSLGERPLQETQYF.

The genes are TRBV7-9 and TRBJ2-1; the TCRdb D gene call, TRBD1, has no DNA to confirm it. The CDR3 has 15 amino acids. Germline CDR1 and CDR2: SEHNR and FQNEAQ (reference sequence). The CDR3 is CASSFSGGVDNEQFF.

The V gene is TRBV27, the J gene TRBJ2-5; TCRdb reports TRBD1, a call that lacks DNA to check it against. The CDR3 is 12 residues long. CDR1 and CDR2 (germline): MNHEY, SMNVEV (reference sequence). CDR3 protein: CASKTGIETQYF.

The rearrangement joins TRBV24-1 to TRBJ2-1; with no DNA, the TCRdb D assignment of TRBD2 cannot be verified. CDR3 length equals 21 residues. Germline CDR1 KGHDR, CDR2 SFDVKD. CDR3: CATSDWDSSPLSGRVDVEQFF.

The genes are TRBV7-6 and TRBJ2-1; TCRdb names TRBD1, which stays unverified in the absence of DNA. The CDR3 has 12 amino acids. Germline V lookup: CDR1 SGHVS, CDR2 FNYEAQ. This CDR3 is CASSLTGDEQFF.

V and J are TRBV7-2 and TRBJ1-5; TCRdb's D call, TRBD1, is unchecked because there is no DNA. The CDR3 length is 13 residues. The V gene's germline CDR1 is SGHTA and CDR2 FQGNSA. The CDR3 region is CASSLNPVQPQHF.

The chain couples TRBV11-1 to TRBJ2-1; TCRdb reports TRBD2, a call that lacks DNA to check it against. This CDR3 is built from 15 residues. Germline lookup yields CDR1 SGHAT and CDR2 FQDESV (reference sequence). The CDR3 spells CASSFPGTSDNEQFF.